These T cell receptor beta chains were read from a single sample in a study of blood T cell repertoires in COVID-19. The assay was immunoSEQ multiplex PCR, and TCRdb's table has in-frame clones only and misses some. This sample has some 180,000 clones; 90% occur once, and the top ten carry less than 0.7%. The sequencing input was peripheral blood. All receptors come from a man between 45 and 60 years old with acute or convalescent COVID-19. Both conserved end residues are part of each CDR3. The D gene is left open where the match is weak. For some rows the clone size is stated as once, few or many, or as a class when expanded; others skip it.

size: -
V: TRBV5-5
J: TRBJ2-1
D: TRBD1
CDR3: CASSLVGDSSYNEQFF
DNA: TGTGCCAGCAGCTTGGTAGGGGACAGCTCCTACAATGAGCAGTTCTTC

size: -
V: TRBV7-2
J: TRBJ1-2
D: TRBD1
CDR3: CASSTQGAVGYTF
DNA: TGTGCCAGCAGCACACAGGGGGCGGTAGGCTACACCTTC

size: -
V: TRBV5-1
J: TRBJ2-2
D: TRBD1
CDR3: CASSLTSGQGTGELFF
DNA: TGCGCCAGCAGCTTGACGAGTGGACAGGGGACCGGGGAGCTGTTTTTT

size: -
V: TRBV19
J: TRBJ1-1
D: -
CDR3: CTSSIREWTEAFF
DNA: TGTACCAGTAGTATAAGGGAGTGGACTGAAGCTTTCTTT

size: -
V: TRBV6-5
J: TRBJ2-3
D: TRBD2
CDR3: CASSYRPSGGKDTQYF
DNA: TGTGCCAGCAGTTACCGGCCTAGCGGGGGGAAGGATACGCAGTATTTT

size: -
V: TRBV19
J: TRBJ1-5
D: -
CDR3: CASSLTGNQPQHF
DNA: TGTGCCAGTAGCCTAACAGGGAATCAGCCCCAGCATTTT

size: -
V: TRBV27
J: TRBJ1-5
D: -
CDR3: CASAPGERHQPQHF
DNA: TGTGCCAGCGCCCCAGGGGAGAGGCATCAGCCCCAGCATTTT

size: -
V: TRBV5-1
J: TRBJ2-7
D: -
CDR3: CASSLKVAGANSYEQYF
DNA: TGCGCCAGCAGCTTGAAGGTGGCAGGGGCGAACTCCTACGAGCAGTACTTC

size: -
V: TRBV5-5
J: TRBJ2-3
D: -
CDR3: CASSLAAGALSTDTQYF
DNA: TGTGCCAGCAGCTTGGCAGCAGGGGCATTAAGCACAGATACGCAGTATTTT

size: -
V: TRBV2
J: TRBJ1-2
D: -
CDR3: CASSAQGGTYGYTF
DNA: TGTGCCAGCAGTGCTCAGGGAGGGACCTATGGCTACACCTTC

size: -
V: TRBV11-2
J: TRBJ1-2
D: TRBD1
CDR3: CASSPPGQELANYGYTF
DNA: TGTGCCAGCAGCCCCCCGGGACAGGAGCTAGCCAACTATGGCTACACCTTC

size: -
V: TRBV14
J: TRBJ1-1
D: -
CDR3: CASSRSTGIEAFF
DNA: TGTGCCAGCAGCCGATCCACAGGGATTGAAGCTTTCTTT

size: -
V: TRBV19
J: TRBJ1-2
D: TRBD1
CDR3: CASIGTAQSNYGYTF
DNA: TGTGCCAGTATTGGGACAGCTCAAAGTAACTATGGCTACACCTTC

size: -
V: TRBV19
J: TRBJ1-5
D: -
CDR3: CASSMNGEGPQHF
DNA: TGTGCCAGTAGTATGAACGGTGAGGGGCCCCAGCATTTT

size: -
V: TRBV5-1
J: TRBJ1-3
D: TRBD1
CDR3: CASSKGTAGNTIYF
DNA: TGCGCCAGCAGTAAGGGGACAGCTGGAAACACCATATATTTT

size: -
V: TRBV9
J: TRBJ2-7
D: -
CDR3: CASSPTGRIDEQYF
DNA: TGTGCCAGCAGCCCGACAGGGAGGATTGACGAGCAGTACTTC

size: -
V: TRBV9
J: TRBJ2-3
D: TRBD1
CDR3: CASSPQTGATDTQYF
DNA: TGTGCCAGCAGCCCCCAGACAGGGGCCACAGATACGCAGTATTTT

size: -
V: TRBV4-3
J: TRBJ2-3
D: -
CDR3: CASSQEGTYSLTDTQYF
DNA: TGCGCCAGCAGCCAGGAGGGGACTTATAGTCTCACAGATACGCAGTATTTT

size: -
V: TRBV7-2
J: TRBJ2-5
D: TRBD1
CDR3: CASSHGTGGRETQYF
DNA: TGTGCCAGCAGCCACGGGACAGGGGGCCGGGAGACCCAGTACTTC

size: -
V: TRBV6-1
J: TRBJ1-5
D: TRBD1
CDR3: CASSDLGQGVNHQPQHF
DNA: TGTGCCAGCAGTGACCTAGGCCAGGGGGTGAATCATCAGCCCCAGCATTTT

size: -
V: TRBV19
J: TRBJ2-2
D: TRBD1
CDR3: CASSRDRGSTGELFF
DNA: TGTGCCAGTAGTAGAGACAGGGGATCCACCGGGGAGCTGTTTTTT

size: once
V: TRBV18
J: TRBJ2-3
D: TRBD2
CDR3: CASSPQTSAPTGTDTQYF
DNA: TGTGCCAGCTCACCACAAACTAGCGCTCCAACCGGCACAGATACGCAGTATTTT

size: -
V: TRBV7-2
J: TRBJ2-7
D: -
CDR3: CASSLADRLYEQYF
DNA: TGTGCCAGCAGCTTAGCCGACAGATTGTACGAGCAGTACTTC

size: -
V: TRBV28
J: TRBJ2-7
D: -
CDR3: CASSLSRVEQYF
DNA: TGTGCCAGCAGTTTATCACGAGTCGAGCAGTACTTC

size: -
V: TRBV5-6
J: TRBJ2-7
D: -
CDR3: CASSLGDILGYEQYF
DNA: TGTGCCAGCAGCTTGGGGGACATCCTAGGCTACGAGCAGTACTTC

size: few
V: TRBV28
J: TRBJ2-3
D: TRBD2
CDR3: CASSPSRLAGMEDTQYF
DNA: TGTGCCAGCAGCCCTTCCCGACTAGCGGGAATGGAAGATACGCAGTATTTT

size: -
V: TRBV27
J: TRBJ2-7
D: TRBD2
CDR3: CASSPGTSGREGEQYF
DNA: TGTGCCAGCAGTCCGGGGACTAGCGGGAGGGAAGGCGAGCAGTACTTC

size: -
V: TRBV2
J: TRBJ2-3
D: TRBD1
CDR3: CASRLDRGPDTQYF
DNA: TGTGCCAGCAGATTGGACAGGGGGCCAGATACGCAGTATTTT

size: -
V: TRBV14
J: TRBJ1-5
D: TRBD1
CDR3: CASSLRRDRGLDSNQPQHF
DNA: TGTGCCAGCAGCCTGCGAAGGGACAGGGGACTTGATAGCAATCAGCCCCAGCATTTT

size: -
V: TRBV19
J: TRBJ1-1
D: -
CDR3: CASARGLAWWNTEAFF
DNA: TGTGCCAGCGCGAGAGGGCTCGCCTGGTGGAACACTGAAGCTTTCTTT

size: -
V: TRBV5-1
J: TRBJ2-1
D: -
CDR3: CASSLASSHNNEQFF
DNA: TGCGCCAGCAGCTTGGCGTCTAGCCATAACAATGAGCAGTTCTTC

size: -
V: TRBV6-4
J: TRBJ1-5
D: -
CDR3: CASSQGLNSNQPQHF
DNA: TGTGCCAGCAGCCAGGGGTTGAATAGCAATCAGCCCCAGCATTTT

size: -
V: TRBV28
J: TRBJ1-4
D: TRBD1
CDR3: CASSLWTGAGEKLFF
DNA: TGTGCCAGCAGTTTGTGGACAGGGGCCGGTGAAAAACTGTTTTTT

size: -
V: TRBV7-2
J: TRBJ1-4
D: -
CDR3: CASSLAPGEKLFF
DNA: TGTGCCAGCAGCTTAGCGCCCGGTGAAAAACTGTTTTTT

size: few
V: TRBV27
J: TRBJ2-2
D: TRBD1
CDR3: CASSPGQGIPGELFF
DNA: TGTGCCAGCAGCCCGGGACAGGGGATTCCCGGGGAGCTGTTTTTT

size: few
V: TRBV12-3/TRBV12-4
J: TRBJ1-4
D: -
CDR3: CATREGLNEKLFF
DNA: TGTGCCACCCGCGAAGGACTAAATGAAAAACTGTTTTTT

size: -
V: TRBV20-1
J: TRBJ2-1
D: -
CDR3: CSASSVFEQFF
DNA: TGCAGTGCTAGTTCCGTTTTTGAGCAGTTCTTC

size: -
V: TRBV7-9
J: TRBJ2-1
D: -
CDR3: CASSPQAGKIHEQFF
DNA: TGTGCCAGCAGCCCCCAGGCGGGGAAGATCCATGAGCAGTTCTTC

size: -
V: TRBV11-2
J: TRBJ2-3
D: TRBD1
CDR3: CASRRPGQGTDTQYF
DNA: TGTGCCAGCAGGCGTCCGGGACAGGGTACAGATACGCAGTATTTT

size: -
V: TRBV19
J: TRBJ2-2
D: TRBD1
CDR3: CASSIDLILTGSFTGELFF
DNA: TGTGCCAGTAGTATTGACCTGATTTTGACAGGGTCCTTTACCGGGGAGCTGTTTTTT

size: -
V: TRBV9
J: TRBJ2-1
D: -
CDR3: CASSPWDSGTLPSYNEQFF
DNA: TGTGCCAGCAGCCCTTGGGATAGCGGCACCCTCCCCTCCTACAATGAGCAGTTCTTC

size: -
V: TRBV5-6
J: TRBJ2-2
D: TRBD2
CDR3: CASSPRTSGGPGELFF
DNA: TGTGCCAGCAGCCCAAGGACTAGCGGGGGCCCCGGGGAGCTGTTTTTT

size: -
V: TRBV7-2
J: TRBJ2-1
D: TRBD2
CDR3: CASSRDYPKVFFF
DNA: TGTGCCAGCAGCCGGGACTATCCGAAAGTATTTTTCTTC

size: -
V: TRBV19
J: TRBJ1-5
D: -
CDR3: CASSIFVRSVRSSNQPQHF
DNA: TGTGCCAGTAGTATCTTTGTGAGGAGCGTTAGATCCAGCAATCAGCCCCAGCATTTT

size: -
V: TRBV18
J: TRBJ2-7
D: TRBD2
CDR3: CASSPPGLAGLYEQYF
DNA: TGTGCCAGCTCACCACCGGGACTAGCGGGGCTCTACGAGCAGTACTTC

size: -
V: TRBV25-1
J: TRBJ2-7
D: TRBD2
CDR3: CASRESGLGTEQYF
DNA: TGTGCCAGCAGGGAATCTGGACTAGGTACCGAGCAGTACTTC

size: -
V: TRBV24-1
J: TRBJ1-5
D: -
CDR3: CATSLGHPSNQPQHF
DNA: TGTGCCACCAGTCTTGGACATCCTAGCAATCAGCCCCAGCATTTT

size: -
V: TRBV4-1
J: TRBJ2-3
D: TRBD2
CDR3: CASSLPGTSGLVTDTQYF
DNA: TGCGCCAGCAGCCTTCCCGGGACTAGCGGGCTGGTCACAGATACGCAGTATTTT

size: -
V: TRBV5-6
J: TRBJ2-5
D: TRBD1
CDR3: CASFKTTGGKETQYF
DNA: TGTGCCAGCTTTAAAACTACAGGGGGAAAAGAGACCCAGTACTTC

size: -
V: TRBV19
J: TRBJ1-5
D: -
CDR3: CASSAQRNQPQHF
DNA: TGTGCCAGTAGTGCACAGAGAAATCAGCCCCAGCATTTT

size: -
V: TRBV6-2/TRBV6-3
J: TRBJ2-5
D: -
CDR3: CASSYGADETQYF
DNA: TGTGCCAGCAGTTACGGGGCGGACGAGACCCAGTACTTC

size: -
V: TRBV5-4
J: TRBJ2-3
D: TRBD2
CDR3: CASSEAGLAGVTDTQYF
DNA: TGTGCCAGCAGCGAGGCGGGACTAGCGGGAGTTACAGATACGCAGTATTTT

size: -
V: TRBV29-1
J: TRBJ1-1
D: TRBD1
CDR3: CSAGQANTEAFF
DNA: TGCAGCGCGGGACAGGCGAACACTGAAGCTTTCTTT